The 3 T cell receptor beta chains in this list originate from one sample, sequenced in a study of cytomegalovirus exposure and HLA in healthy donors. Some clones are missing from TCRdb's copy, which holds only in-frame ones; the method was immunoSEQ multiplex PCR. Here the sample spans some 250,000 clones, nearly 90% being singletons. Sequencing used PBMCs. These receptors originate from a woman aged 18-29 years in good health and CMV-seronegative.

This chain connects TRBV25-1 to TRBJ1-2; TRBD1 agrees at 9 bases. Looked up from germline, CDR1 is MGHDK and CDR2 is SYGVNS. After removal of 4 bases from V and 3 bases from J, the junction contained 6 bases not matched to a gene. The CDR3 has 15 amino acids. CDR3 region: CASSGGQGLDYGYTF. CDR3 DNA sequence: TGTGCCAGCAGTGGTGGACAGGGGCTGGACTATGGCTACACCTTC.

The chain uses TRBV5-6 and TRBJ2-5; D perhaps matches TRBD2 (7 bases). From germline, CDR1 is SGHDT and CDR2 YYEEEE. Trimming left V 4 bases short and J 4 bases short, with 20 bases between. The length of the CDR3 is 16 residues. The CDR3, as DNA: TGTGCCAGCAGCCGTCGGTCGGGGGGCTGGGGAGAGACCCAGTACTTC. Its translation is CASSRRSGGWGETQYF.

The rearrangement uses TRBV2 and TRBJ2-6, with 9 bases identical to TRBD1. Germline V gene data show CDR1 as SNHLY and CDR2 as FYNNEI. The CDR3 length is 18 residues. The junction had 12 bases not matched to a gene; V was cut back by 9 bases and J by 0 bases. This chain's CDR3 is CARGSPGQGASGANVLTF. The CDR3 DNA follows: TGTGCCAGAGGGAGTCCGGGACAGGGAGCCTCTGGGGCCAACGTCCTGACTTTC. Complete variable domain (other parts from reference TRBV2 and TRBJ2-6): EPEVTQTPSHQVTQMGQEVILRCVPISNHLYFYWYRQILGQKVEFLVSFYNNEISEKSEIFDDQFSVERPDGSNFTLKIRSTKLEDSAMYFCARGSPGQGASGANVLTFGAGSRLTVL.